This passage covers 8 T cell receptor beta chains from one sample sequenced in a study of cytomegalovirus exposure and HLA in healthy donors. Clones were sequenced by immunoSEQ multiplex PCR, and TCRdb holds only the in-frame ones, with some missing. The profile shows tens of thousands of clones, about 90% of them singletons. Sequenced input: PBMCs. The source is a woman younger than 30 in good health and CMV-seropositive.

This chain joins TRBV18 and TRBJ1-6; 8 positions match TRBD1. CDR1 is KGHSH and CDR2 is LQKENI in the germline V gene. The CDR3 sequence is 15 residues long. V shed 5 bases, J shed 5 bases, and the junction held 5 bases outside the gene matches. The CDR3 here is CASSSGTGDNSPLHF. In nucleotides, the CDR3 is TGTGCCAGCTCATCCGGGACAGGTGATAATTCACCCCTCCACTTT.

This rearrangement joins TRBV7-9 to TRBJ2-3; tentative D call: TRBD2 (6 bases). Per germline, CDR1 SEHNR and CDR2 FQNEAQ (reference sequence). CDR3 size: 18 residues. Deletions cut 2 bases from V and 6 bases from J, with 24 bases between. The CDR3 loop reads CASSLLETSCAKRDTQYF. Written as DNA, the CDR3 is TGTGCCAGCAGCTTACTCGAGACTAGTTGCGCGAAGCGCGATACGCAGTATTTT.

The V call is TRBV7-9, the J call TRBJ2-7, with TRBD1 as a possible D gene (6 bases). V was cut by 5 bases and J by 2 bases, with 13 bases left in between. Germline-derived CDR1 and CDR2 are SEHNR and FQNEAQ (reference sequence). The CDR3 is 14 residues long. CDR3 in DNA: TGTGCCAGCAGCCTGAGGGACACCGCCTACGAGCAGTACTTC. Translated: CASSLRDTAYEQYF.

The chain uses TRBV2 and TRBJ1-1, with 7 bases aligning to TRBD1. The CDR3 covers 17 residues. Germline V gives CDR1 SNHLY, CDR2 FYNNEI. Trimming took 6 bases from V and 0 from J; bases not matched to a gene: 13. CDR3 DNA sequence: TGTGCCAGCAGCGGGACAGTCGAAAAGGGGGTGAACACTGAAGCTTTCTTT. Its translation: CASSGTVEKGVNTEAFF.

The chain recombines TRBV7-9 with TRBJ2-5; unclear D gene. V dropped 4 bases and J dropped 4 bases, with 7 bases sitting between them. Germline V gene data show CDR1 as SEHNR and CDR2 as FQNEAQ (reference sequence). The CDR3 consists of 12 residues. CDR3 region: CASSSNPETQYF. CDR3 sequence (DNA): TGTGCCAGCAGCTCTAACCCAGAGACCCAGTACTTC.

CDR3 DNA sequence: TGTGCCAGCTCACCCGGGACTAACACAGATACGCAGTATTTT. Its translation is CASSPGTNTDTQYF. The rearrangement links TRBV18 to TRBJ2-3; TRBD2 matches at 7 bases. Germline lookup yields CDR1 KGHSH and CDR2 LQKENI. CDR3 length: 14 amino acids. V was clipped by 3 bases and J by 2 bases; unmatched bases: 2.

CDR3 loop: CASSFFRGSNEQFF. For the CDR3, the DNA is TGTGCCAGCAGCTTCTTTAGGGGGTCCAATGAGCAGTTCTTC. The rearrangement joins TRBV13 to TRBJ2-1; D possibly corresponds to TRBD1 (6 bases). The CDR3 has 14 residues. V was trimmed by 3 bases and J by 6 bases, leaving 12 bases between them. From germline, CDR1 is PRHDT and CDR2 FYEKMQ (reference sequence).

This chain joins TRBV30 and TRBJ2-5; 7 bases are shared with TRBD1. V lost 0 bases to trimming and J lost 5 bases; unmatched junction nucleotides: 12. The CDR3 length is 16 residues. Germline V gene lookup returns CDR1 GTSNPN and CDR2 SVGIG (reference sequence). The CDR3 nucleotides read TGTGCCTGGAGTGTAAGGACAGGCTTTAACAGGGAGACCCAGTACTTC. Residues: CAWSVRTGFNRETQYF.